This TCR beta chain was recovered during a study of CD8 T cells in ankylosing spondylitis. There are 15 residues in the CDR3. Germline lookup yields CDR1 WSHSY and CDR2 SAAADI. V lost 7 bases and J lost 6; bases outside the gene matches: 10. Broader study findings: What appeared characteristic of ankylosing spondylitis blood was a TCR beta motif of 7 or 8 highly homologous variants.

TCRdb reanalysed the 5' RACE reads using MiXCR and keeps one entry per CDR3 protein. The sample yields some 290,000 distinct CDR3 sequences, 20% seen once. In the case of this clonotype: What it binds is unknown.

J is TRBJ2-3 and V is TRBV10-2; TRBD2 aligns across 10 bases. Material for sequencing was blood, either unsorted or a sorted T cell fraction (not recorded which). This clonotype was obtained from a male donor with ankylosing spondylitis or in good health (not recorded which). The CDR3 sequence is CASTRRASGSDTQYF. Here the CDR3 DNA reads TGCGCCAGCACCCGAAGGGCTAGCGGGAGTGATACGCAGTATTTT.